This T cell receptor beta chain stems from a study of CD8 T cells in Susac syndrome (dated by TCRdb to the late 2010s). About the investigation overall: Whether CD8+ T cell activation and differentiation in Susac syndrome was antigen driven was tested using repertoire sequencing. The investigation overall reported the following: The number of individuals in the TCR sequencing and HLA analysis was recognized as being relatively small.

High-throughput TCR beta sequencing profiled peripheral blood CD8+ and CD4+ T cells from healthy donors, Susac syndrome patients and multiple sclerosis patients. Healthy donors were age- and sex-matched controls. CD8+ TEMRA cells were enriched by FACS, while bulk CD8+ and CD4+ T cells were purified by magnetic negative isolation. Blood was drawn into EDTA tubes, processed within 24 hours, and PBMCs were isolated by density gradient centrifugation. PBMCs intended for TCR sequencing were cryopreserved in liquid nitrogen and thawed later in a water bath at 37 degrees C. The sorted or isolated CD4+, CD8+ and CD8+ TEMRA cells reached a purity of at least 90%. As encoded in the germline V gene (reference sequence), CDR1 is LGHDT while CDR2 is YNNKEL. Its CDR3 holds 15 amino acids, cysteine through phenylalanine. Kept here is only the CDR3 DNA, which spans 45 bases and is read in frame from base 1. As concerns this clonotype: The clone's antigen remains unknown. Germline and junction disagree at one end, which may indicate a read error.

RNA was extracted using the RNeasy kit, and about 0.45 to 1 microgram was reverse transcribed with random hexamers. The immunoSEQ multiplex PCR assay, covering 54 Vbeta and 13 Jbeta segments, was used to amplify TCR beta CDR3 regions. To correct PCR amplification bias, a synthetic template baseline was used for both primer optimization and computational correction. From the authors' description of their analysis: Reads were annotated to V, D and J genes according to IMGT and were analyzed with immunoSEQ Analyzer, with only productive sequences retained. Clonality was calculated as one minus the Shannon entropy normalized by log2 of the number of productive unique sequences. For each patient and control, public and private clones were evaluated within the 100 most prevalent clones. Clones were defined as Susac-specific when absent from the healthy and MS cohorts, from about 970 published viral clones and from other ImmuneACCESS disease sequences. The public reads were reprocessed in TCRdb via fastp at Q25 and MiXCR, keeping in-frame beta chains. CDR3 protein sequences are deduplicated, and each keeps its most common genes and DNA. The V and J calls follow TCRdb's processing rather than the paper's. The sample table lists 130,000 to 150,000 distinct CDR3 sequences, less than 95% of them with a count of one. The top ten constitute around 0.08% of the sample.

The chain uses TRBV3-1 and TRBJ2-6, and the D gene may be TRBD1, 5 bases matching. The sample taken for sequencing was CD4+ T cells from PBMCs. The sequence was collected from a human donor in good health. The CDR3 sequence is CASSQGTTGANVLIF. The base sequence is TGTGCCAGCAGCCAAGGGACGACTGGGGCCAACGTCCTGATTTTC.